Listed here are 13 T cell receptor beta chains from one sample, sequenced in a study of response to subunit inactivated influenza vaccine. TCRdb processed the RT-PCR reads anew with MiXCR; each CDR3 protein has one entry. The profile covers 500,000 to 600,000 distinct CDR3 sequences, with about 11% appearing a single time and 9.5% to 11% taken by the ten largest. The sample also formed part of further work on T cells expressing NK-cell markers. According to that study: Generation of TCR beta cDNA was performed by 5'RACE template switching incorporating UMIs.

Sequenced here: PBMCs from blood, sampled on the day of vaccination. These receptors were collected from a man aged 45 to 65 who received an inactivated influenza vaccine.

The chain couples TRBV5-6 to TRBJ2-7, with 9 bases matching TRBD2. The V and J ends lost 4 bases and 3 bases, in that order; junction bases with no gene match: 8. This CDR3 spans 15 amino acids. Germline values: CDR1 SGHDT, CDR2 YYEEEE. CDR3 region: CASSRIAGADYEQYF. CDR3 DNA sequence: TGTGCCAGCAGCCGTATAGCGGGGGCTGACTACGAGCAGTACTTC. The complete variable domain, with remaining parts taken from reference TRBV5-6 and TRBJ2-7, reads DAGVTQSPTHLIKTRGQQVTLRCSPKSGHDTVSWYQQALGQGPQFIFQYYEEEERQRGNFPDRFSGHQFPNYSSELNVNALLLGDSALYLCASSRIAGADYEQYFGPGTRLTVT.

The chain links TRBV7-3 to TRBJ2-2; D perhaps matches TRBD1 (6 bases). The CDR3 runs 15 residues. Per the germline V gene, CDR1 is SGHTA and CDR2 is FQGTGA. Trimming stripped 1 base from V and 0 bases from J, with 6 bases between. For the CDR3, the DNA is TGTGCCAGCAGCTTAAAGGGGGCGAACACCGGGGAGCTGTTTTTT. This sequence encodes CASSLKGANTGELFF.

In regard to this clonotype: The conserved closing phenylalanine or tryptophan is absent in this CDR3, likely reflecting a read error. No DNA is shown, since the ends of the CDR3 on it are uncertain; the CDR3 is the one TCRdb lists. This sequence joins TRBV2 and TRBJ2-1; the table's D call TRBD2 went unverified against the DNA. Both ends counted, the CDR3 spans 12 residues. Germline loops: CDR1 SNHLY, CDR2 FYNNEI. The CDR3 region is CASSETGASGKI.

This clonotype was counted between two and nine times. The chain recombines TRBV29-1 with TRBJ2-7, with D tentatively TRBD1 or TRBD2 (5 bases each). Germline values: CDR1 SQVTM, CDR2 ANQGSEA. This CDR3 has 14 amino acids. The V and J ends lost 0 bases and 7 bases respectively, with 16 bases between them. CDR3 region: CSVEERQGPWEQYF. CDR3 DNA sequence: TGCAGCGTTGAAGAAAGGCAGGGACCGTGGGAGCAGTACTTC.

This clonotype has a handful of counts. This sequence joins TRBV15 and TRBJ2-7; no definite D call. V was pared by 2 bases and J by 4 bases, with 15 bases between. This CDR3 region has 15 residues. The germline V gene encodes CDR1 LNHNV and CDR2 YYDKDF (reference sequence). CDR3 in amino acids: CATSRTLEKHYEQYF. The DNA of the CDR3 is TGTGCCACCAGCAGAACATTAGAGAAACATTACGAGCAGTACTTC.

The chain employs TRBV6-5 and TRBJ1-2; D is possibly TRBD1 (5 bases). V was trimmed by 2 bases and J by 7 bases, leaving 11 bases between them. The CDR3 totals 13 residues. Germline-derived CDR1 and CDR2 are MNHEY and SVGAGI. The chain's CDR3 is CASSYGSGGGYTF. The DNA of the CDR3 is TGTGCCAGCAGTTACGGGAGCGGGGGTGGCTACACCTTC.

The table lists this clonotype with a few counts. CDR3 in amino acids: CARRPRGALQETQYF. The DNA of the CDR3 is TGCGCCAGACGGCCTCGAGGGGCACTCCAAGAGACCCAGTACTTC. The chain links TRBV4-3 to TRBJ2-5; D assignment may be TRBD1 or TRBD2 (5 bases each). The CDR3 is 15 residues long. Trimming cost V 9 bases and J 1 base, with 18 bases left between them. CDR1 and CDR2 (germline): LGHNA, YSLEER.

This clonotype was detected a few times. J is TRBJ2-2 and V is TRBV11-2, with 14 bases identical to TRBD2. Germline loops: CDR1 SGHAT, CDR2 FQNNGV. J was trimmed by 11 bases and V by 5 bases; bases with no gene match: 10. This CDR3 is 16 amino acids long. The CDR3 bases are TGTGCCAGCAGCAACCTTTACGGGACTAGCGGGAGAGAGCTGTTTTTT. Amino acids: CASSNLYGTSGRELFF.

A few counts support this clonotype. The CDR3 region has the DNA TGTGCCAGCAGTCGTGGACAGCGCTATGGCTACACCTTC. It specifies CASSRGQRYGYTF. J is TRBJ1-2 and V is TRBV12-3 or TRBV12-4, with D perhaps matching TRBD1 (6 bases). The V and J ends lost 5 bases and 4 bases respectively, with 11 bases between them. CDR3 size: 13 residues.

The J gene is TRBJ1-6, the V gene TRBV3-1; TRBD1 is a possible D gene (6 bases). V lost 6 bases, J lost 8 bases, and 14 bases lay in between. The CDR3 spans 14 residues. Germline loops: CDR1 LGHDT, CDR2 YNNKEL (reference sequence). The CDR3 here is CASRLGHRDSPLHF. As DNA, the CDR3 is TGTGCCAGCAGACTGGGACACAGAGATTCACCCCTCCACTTT.

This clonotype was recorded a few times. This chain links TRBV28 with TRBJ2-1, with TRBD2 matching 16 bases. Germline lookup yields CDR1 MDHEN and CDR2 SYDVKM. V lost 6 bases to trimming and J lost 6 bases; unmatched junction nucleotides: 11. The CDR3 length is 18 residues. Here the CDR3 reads CASRGTSGRGPLGNEQFF. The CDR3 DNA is TGTGCCAGCAGGGGGACTAGCGGGAGGGGGCCCCTGGGCAATGAGCAGTTCTTC.

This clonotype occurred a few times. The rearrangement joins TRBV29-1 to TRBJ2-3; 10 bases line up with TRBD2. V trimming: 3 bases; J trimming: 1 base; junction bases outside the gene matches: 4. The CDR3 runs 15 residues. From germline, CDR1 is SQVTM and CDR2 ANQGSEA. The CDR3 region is CSVERTSGGTDTQYF. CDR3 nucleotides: TGCAGCGTTGAGAGGACTAGCGGAGGCACAGATACGCAGTATTTT.

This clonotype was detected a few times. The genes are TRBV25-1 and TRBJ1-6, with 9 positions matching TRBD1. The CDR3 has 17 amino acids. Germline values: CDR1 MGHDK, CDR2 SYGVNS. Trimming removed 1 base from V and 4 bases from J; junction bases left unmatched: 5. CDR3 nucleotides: TGTGCCAGCAGTGAATCCCAACAGGGGGCTTATAATTCACCCCTCCACTTT. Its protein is CASSESQQGAYNSPLHF.